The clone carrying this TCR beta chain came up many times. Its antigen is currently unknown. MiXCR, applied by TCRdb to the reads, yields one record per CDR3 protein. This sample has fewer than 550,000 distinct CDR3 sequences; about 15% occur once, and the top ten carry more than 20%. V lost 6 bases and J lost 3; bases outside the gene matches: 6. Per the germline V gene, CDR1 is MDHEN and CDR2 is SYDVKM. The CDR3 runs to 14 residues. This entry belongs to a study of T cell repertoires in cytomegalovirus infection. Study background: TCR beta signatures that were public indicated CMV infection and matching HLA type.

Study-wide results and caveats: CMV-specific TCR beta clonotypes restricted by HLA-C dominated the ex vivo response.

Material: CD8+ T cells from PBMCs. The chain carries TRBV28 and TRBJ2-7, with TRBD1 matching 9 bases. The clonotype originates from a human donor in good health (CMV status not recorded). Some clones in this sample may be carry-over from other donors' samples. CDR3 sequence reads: CASSSGQGRYEQYF. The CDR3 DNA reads TGTGCCAGCAGCTCGGGACAGGGACGCTACGAGCAGTACTTC.